These T cell receptor beta chains were read from a single sample in a study of blood T cell repertoires in COVID-19. Only in-frame clones appear in the TCRdb table, and some are missing; sequencing was by immunoSEQ multiplex PCR. The sample yields approximately 290,000 clones, approximately 90% seen once. Source material: peripheral blood. The source of these receptors is a woman in her 30s with COVID-19, enrolled during active disease. The CDR3 runs from the conserved cysteine through the conserved F or W. The order of the fields is clone size, V gene, D gene, J gene, CDR3 DNA, CDR3 protein. D genes are given only for firm matches. For some rows the clone size is stated as once, few or many, or as a class when expanded; others skip it.

clone_size: once; v_call: TRBV7-2; d_call: TRBD2; j_call: TRBJ2-1; cdr3_nt: TGTGCCAGCAGCTTAGATGGCGGGAGACAAATTGAGCAGTTCTTC; cdr3_aa: CASSLDGGRQIEQFF
clone_size: .; v_call: TRBV5-6; d_call: .; j_call: TRBJ1-5; cdr3_nt: TGTGCCAGCAGCTTGGGGCCGGGACAGCCCCAGCATTTT; cdr3_aa: CASSLGPGQPQHF
clone_size: .; v_call: TRBV4-1; d_call: TRBD2; j_call: TRBJ2-1; cdr3_nt: TGCGCCAGCAGCCAAGATGGGGAGTCTAGCGGGAGGGCCATCTACAATGAGCAGTTCTTC; cdr3_aa: CASSQDGESSGRAIYNEQFF
clone_size: .; v_call: TRBV7-9; d_call: TRBD1; j_call: TRBJ1-1; cdr3_nt: TGTGCCAGCAGCTCGGTAGACAGGGACTTAAACACTGAAGCTTTCTTT; cdr3_aa: CASSSVDRDLNTEAFF
clone_size: .; v_call: TRBV11-2; d_call: TRBD1; j_call: TRBJ2-1; cdr3_nt: TGTGCCAGCAGCTTCAGGGGGTCCTACAATGAGCAGTTCTTC; cdr3_aa: CASSFRGSYNEQFF
clone_size: .; v_call: TRBV30; d_call: .; j_call: TRBJ1-1; cdr3_nt: TGTGCCTGGAGAAGGGAGAAGTGGACTGAAGCTTTCTTT; cdr3_aa: CAWRREKWTEAFF
clone_size: .; v_call: TRBV4-1; d_call: TRBD1; j_call: TRBJ2-7; cdr3_nt: TGCGCCAGCAGCCATCAACCGGGACAGAATTTCTACGAGCAGTACTTC; cdr3_aa: CASSHQPGQNFYEQYF
clone_size: .; v_call: TRBV6-5; d_call: .; j_call: TRBJ2-1; cdr3_nt: TGTGCCTGCTGGAGCTCCTACAATGAGCAGTTCTTC; cdr3_aa: CACWSSYNEQFF
clone_size: .; v_call: TRBV20-1; d_call: TRBD1; j_call: TRBJ1-1; cdr3_nt: TGCAGTGCTGGACAGGAGACTGAAGCTTTCTTT; cdr3_aa: CSAGQETEAFF
clone_size: .; v_call: TRBV11-1; d_call: .; j_call: TRBJ2-7; cdr3_nt: TGTGCCAGCAGCTTAGCTCGGACAGTCTACGAGCAGTACTTC; cdr3_aa: CASSLARTVYEQYF
clone_size: .; v_call: TRBV7-2; d_call: TRBD1; j_call: TRBJ1-5; cdr3_nt: TGTGCCAGCAGCTTGGGAACAGGGGTCCGACAGCCCCAGCATTTT; cdr3_aa: CASSLGTGVRQPQHF
clone_size: .; v_call: TRBV25-1; d_call: TRBD2; j_call: TRBJ2-1; cdr3_nt: TGTGCCAGCAGTGAATTCCGGACTAGCGGGAGTAATGAGCAGTTCTTC; cdr3_aa: CASSEFRTSGSNEQFF
clone_size: .; v_call: TRBV6-1; d_call: TRBD1; j_call: TRBJ1-2; cdr3_nt: TGTGCCAGCAGTGCTGGGACAGGGTATGGCTACACCTTC; cdr3_aa: CASSAGTGYGYTF
clone_size: .; v_call: TRBV3-1/TRBV3-2; d_call: TRBD2; j_call: TRBJ2-1; cdr3_nt: TGTGCCAGCACCCTTGGCGGGAGGGCCTCCAATGAGCAGTTCTTC; cdr3_aa: CASTLGGRASNEQFF
clone_size: .; v_call: TRBV19; d_call: TRBD2; j_call: TRBJ2-1; cdr3_nt: TGTGCCAGTAGTATTCGTAGCGGGAGCTACAATGAGCAGTTCTTC; cdr3_aa: CASSIRSGSYNEQFF
clone_size: .; v_call: TRBV7-3; d_call: TRBD2; j_call: TRBJ2-1; cdr3_nt: TGTGCCAGCAGCCGTAGCGGGAGGCTCTCCTACAATGAGCAGTTCTTC; cdr3_aa: CASSRSGRLSYNEQFF
clone_size: .; v_call: TRBV24-1; d_call: .; j_call: TRBJ2-4; cdr3_nt: TGTGCCACCAGTGATTTAGCGGGCAATGTCTCCGGAGCCAAAAACATTCAGTACTTC; cdr3_aa: CATSDLAGNVSGAKNIQYF
clone_size: .; v_call: TRBV29-1; d_call: TRBD2; j_call: TRBJ2-3; cdr3_nt: TGCAGCGTTCCAGCGGGAGAGGGTGCAGATACGCAGTATTTT; cdr3_aa: CSVPAGEGADTQYF
clone_size: .; v_call: TRBV6-5; d_call: .; j_call: TRBJ1-2; cdr3_nt: TGTGCCAGCAGTTACCGGAGCACTAACTATGGCTACACCTTC; cdr3_aa: CASSYRSTNYGYTF
clone_size: .; v_call: TRBV10-3; d_call: .; j_call: TRBJ1-5; cdr3_nt: TGTGCCATCGGCGGGGGTGGGGTACGCAATCAGCCCCAGCATTTT; cdr3_aa: CAIGGGGVRNQPQHF
clone_size: .; v_call: TRBV7-9; d_call: TRBD2; j_call: TRBJ2-5; cdr3_nt: TGTGCCAGCAGCTTAGCGGCGGGAGGGCCCGGGACCCAGTACTTC; cdr3_aa: CASSLAAGGPGTQYF
clone_size: once; v_call: TRBV9; d_call: .; j_call: TRBJ2-3; cdr3_nt: TGTGCCAGCAGCGTAGCAGGGGATACGCAGTATTTT; cdr3_aa: CASSVAGDTQYF
clone_size: .; v_call: TRBV28; d_call: .; j_call: TRBJ1-6; cdr3_nt: TGTGCCAGCAGTTCCACGGGGGAAGGAGGATCACCCCTCCACTTT; cdr3_aa: CASSSTGEGGSPLHF
clone_size: .; v_call: TRBV24-1; d_call: TRBD1; j_call: TRBJ2-2; cdr3_nt: TGTGCCACCAGTGATTCAGGGGGTTCGAACACCGGGGAGCTGTTTTTT; cdr3_aa: CATSDSGGSNTGELFF
clone_size: .; v_call: TRBV10-3; d_call: .; j_call: TRBJ1-2; cdr3_nt: TGTGCCATCAGTGAGTCGGAGCCAGACGCGGATGGCTACACCTTC; cdr3_aa: CAISESEPDADGYTF
clone_size: .; v_call: TRBV29-1; d_call: .; j_call: TRBJ2-1; cdr3_nt: TGCAGCGTTCATCCCGGGCGGGGGCTTGGTGAGCAGTTCTTC; cdr3_aa: CSVHPGRGLGEQFF
clone_size: .; v_call: TRBV27; d_call: .; j_call: TRBJ1-2; cdr3_nt: TGTGCCAGCAGTTTAGGGAGCGGCCACTATGGCTACACCTTC; cdr3_aa: CASSLGSGHYGYTF
clone_size: .; v_call: TRBV7-7; d_call: TRBD2; j_call: TRBJ2-2; cdr3_nt: TGTGCCAGCAGCCCCTACCCTAGCGGGAGGGGCACCGGGGAGCTGTTTTTT; cdr3_aa: CASSPYPSGRGTGELFF